Shown below are 20 T cell receptor beta chains from a single sample sequenced in a study of blood T cell repertoires in COVID-19. Assay: immunoSEQ multiplex PCR; the TCRdb copy retains only in-frame clones and omits some. The table lists about 180,000 clones, roughly nine tenths of them singletons, with roughly 2% in the top ten. Sequencing was performed on peripheral blood. These receptor sequences come from a man between 18 and 35 years old who had recovered from COVID-19.

The chain combines TRBV5-1 with TRBJ1-2; 9 bases map to TRBD1. This CDR3 has 16 amino acids. V was pared by 0 bases and J by 3 bases, with 6 bases of the junction left unmatched. Per the germline V gene, CDR1 is SGHRS and CDR2 is YFSETQ. The DNA of the CDR3 is TGCGCCAGCAGCTTGGGAGGACAGGGGAGTGACTATGGCTACACCTTC. Amino acids: CASSLGGQGSDYGYTF. The full variable domain, completed using reference TRBV5-1 and TRBJ1-2, is KAGVTQTPRYLIKTRGQQVTLSCSPISGHRSVSWYQQTPGQGLQFLFEYFSETQRNKGNFPGRFSGRQFSNSRSEMNVSTLELGDSALYLCASSLGGQGSDYGYTFGSGTRLTVV.

V gene TRBV7-9 combines with J gene TRBJ2-1, with TRBD2 matching 7 bases. Germline-derived CDR1 and CDR2 are SEHNR and FQNEAQ (reference sequence). The CDR3 loop spans 16 amino acids. Trimming removed 5 bases from V and 5 bases from J; junction bases left unmatched: 12. CDR3 nucleotides: TGTGCCAGCAGCCCCAACTATGGCGGGAGTCACAATGAGCAGTTCTTC. It translates to CASSPNYGGSHNEQFF. Combining the CDR3 with reference TRBV7-9 and TRBJ2-1 gives the whole variable domain DTGVSQNPRHKITKRGQNVTFRCDPISEHNRLYWYRQTLGQGPEFLTYFQNEAQLEKSRLLSDRFSAERPKGSFSTLEIQRTEQGDSAMYLCASSPNYGGSHNEQFFGPGTRLTVL.

The rearrangement joins TRBV6-4 to TRBJ2-3; 7 bases agree with TRBD2. The CDR3 runs to 15 residues. Germline trimming cut 3 bases from V and 0 bases from J; bases unmatched to any gene: 3. Per the germline V gene, CDR1 is MRHNA and CDR2 is SNTAGT. CDR3 sequence reads: CASSEGSGSTDTQYF. The CDR3 nucleotides are TGTGCCAGCAGTGAGGGTAGCGGGAGCACAGATACGCAGTATTTT.

The rearrangement uses TRBV29-1 and TRBJ1-3; 8 bases agree with TRBD1. The CDR3 loop spans 15 amino acids. The V gene's germline CDR1 is SQVTM and CDR2 ANQGSEA. Losses at the gene ends were 6 bases for V and 0 bases for J; bases not matched to a gene: 7. The CDR3 sequence: CSVGDRTSSGNTIYF. CDR3 sequence (DNA): TGCAGCGTGGGGGACAGGACGAGCTCTGGAAACACCATATATTTT.

This clone appeared a single time. The chain combines TRBV6-5 with TRBJ2-2; D is possibly TRBD2 (6 bases). This CDR3 comprises 15 residues. Germline values: CDR1 MNHEY, CDR2 SVGAGI. Trimming took 4 bases from V and 5 from J, leaving 14 bases between them. The CDR3 loop is CASSSLGAGTGELFF. CDR3 nucleotides: TGTGCCAGCAGTTCCCTTGGGGCGGGGACCGGGGAGCTGTTTTTT.

CDR3 in DNA: TGCGCCAGCAGCCTCACCGGGGGAGACTCCTACGAGCAGTACTTC. It yields the protein CASSLTGGDSYEQYF. The J gene is TRBJ2-7, the V gene TRBV4-3, with a possible D match to TRBD2 (6 bases). Trimming removed 4 bases at V and 0 bases at J, with 13 bases between. The CDR3 consists of 15 residues. The germline gives CDR1 LGHNA, CDR2 YSLEER.

The CDR3 is CATWEGSSNQPQHF. The CDR3 bases are TGTGCCACCTGGGAAGGGAGCAGCAATCAGCCCCAGCATTTT. This chain joins TRBV10-3 and TRBJ1-5; D remains unclear. V was pared by 10 bases and J by 1 base, with 14 bases between. The V gene's germline CDR1 is ENHRY and CDR2 SYGVKD. The CDR3 extends over 14 amino acids.

The chain links TRBV2 to TRBJ2-7; 9 positions match TRBD2. The J segment lost 1 base and the V segment lost 11 bases, leaving 6 bases of the junction unmatched. The CDR3 spans 13 residues. Germline V CDR1 and CDR2: SNHLY, FYNNEI. Written as DNA, the CDR3 is TGTGCCGGCGGACTAGCGCGATCCTACGAGCAGTACTTC. This translates into CAGGLARSYEQYF.

The chain links TRBV7-2 to TRBJ2-7; possible D gene TRBD1, 6 bases. V lost 3 bases to trimming and J lost 4 bases, with 10 bases between them. Germline assignment: CDR1 SGHTA and CDR2 FQGNSA. This CDR3 spans 13 amino acids. CDR3 nucleotides: TGTGCCAGCAGCTTGGGGGCTCGGTACGAGCAGTACTTC. This translates into CASSLGARYEQYF.

This sequence joins TRBV5-4 and TRBJ2-1, with 9 bases fitting TRBD1. CDR1 is SGHNT, CDR2 YYREEE, per germline (reference sequence). The CDR3 covers 20 residues. J lost 3 bases, V lost 4 bases, and 20 bases had no gene match. The CDR3 protein is CASSLSPSGQGVPFYNEQFF. The DNA for the CDR3 is TGTGCCAGCAGCCTCTCTCCCTCGGGACAGGGTGTCCCGTTCTACAATGAGCAGTTCTTC.

The rearrangement uses TRBV25-1 and TRBJ2-1; TRBD2 matches at 10 bases. Germline-derived CDR1 and CDR2 are MGHDK and SYGVNS. The ends lost 2 bases at V and 9 bases at J; junction bases unmatched: 13. The CDR3 length is 17 residues. CDR3 region: CASSERSGAGGLTEQFF. The CDR3 DNA sequence: TGTGCCAGCAGTGAACGCTCGGGAGCGGGAGGGTTGACTGAGCAGTTCTTC.

The CDR3: CASGEGTGTDTQYF. The CDR3 DNA sequence: TGCGCCAGTGGCGAGGGGACAGGGACAGATACGCAGTATTTT. V usage is TRBV5-1 and J usage is TRBJ2-3; 9 bases fit TRBD1. The CDR3 runs 14 residues. The germline V gene encodes CDR1 SGHRS and CDR2 YFSETQ. V was clipped by 8 bases and J by 3 bases; unmatched bases: 7.

The J gene is TRBJ2-7, the V gene TRBV12-5; D is unclear. CDR1 is LGHNT, CDR2 FRNRAP, per germline. The CDR3 runs 12 residues. With 6 bases removed from V and 3 bases from J, the gap between germline ends came to 9 bases. The CDR3 loop reads CASGPIHYEQYF. DNA of the CDR3: TGTGCTAGTGGCCCCATCCACTACGAGCAGTACTTC. The full variable domain, completed using reference TRBV12-5 and TRBJ2-7, is DARVTQTPRHKVTEMGQEVTMRCQPILGHNTVFWYRQTMMQGLELLAYFRNRAPLDDSGMPKDRFSAEMPDATLATLKIQPSEPRDSAVYFCASGPIHYEQYFGPGTRLTVT.

V usage is TRBV5-6 and J usage is TRBJ1-5, with 7 bases that match TRBD1. Germline V gene data show CDR1 as SGHDT and CDR2 as YYEEEE. V gave up 0 bases and J gave up 6 bases; unmatched junction bases: 6. The CDR3 consists of 15 residues. The CDR3 bases are TGTGCCAGCAGCTTGGCCGGGCAGGGGGGTCAGCCCCAGCATTTT. This sequence encodes CASSLAGQGGQPQHF.

The J gene is TRBJ2-3, the V gene TRBV6-2 or TRBV6-3, with TRBD2 matching 7 bases. Unmatched junction bases numbered 9, after V lost 4 bases and J lost 5 bases. CDR3 size: 15 residues. CDR1 and CDR2 (germline): MNHEY, SVGEGT. The DNA of the CDR3 is TGTGCCAGCAGTTCCCCGTTTGCGGGAGAAGATACGCAGTATTTT. This translates into CASSSPFAGEDTQYF.

The V gene is TRBV28, the J gene TRBJ1-2, with a weak D call TRBD1 (5 bases). CDR3 length: 15 residues. Per the germline V gene, CDR1 is MDHEN and CDR2 is SYDVKM. V lost 5 bases and J lost 7, with 20 bases in between. In DNA form, the CDR3 reads TGTGCCAGCAGTCTTACTCCAGGGATGTCCGTTGGCTACACCTTC. Encoded protein: CASSLTPGMSVGYTF.

The V call is TRBV6-2 or TRBV6-3, the J call TRBJ1-6, with D possibly matching TRBD1 (5 bases). The CDR3 covers 15 residues. Trimming took off 4 bases at V and 10 bases at J, with 17 bases between the two ends. The germline V gene encodes CDR1 MNHEY and CDR2 SVGEGT. CDR3 bases: TGTGCCAGCAGTTGGGACGGGGAGGGCTGGTCACCCCTCCACTTT. As protein: CASSWDGEGWSPLHF.

The chain carries TRBV5-4 and TRBJ2-7; TRBD2 might be the D (5 bases). The CDR3 is 11 residues long. The germline gives CDR1 SGHNT, CDR2 YYREEE (reference sequence). The germline V and J ends were trimmed by 2 bases and 9 bases, with 9 bases remaining between them. For the CDR3, the DNA is TGTGCCAGCAGCTTTTTCGCGGGGCAGTACTTC. Translation: CASSFFAGQYF.

The chain recombines TRBV6-5 with TRBJ1-2, with D unclear. The V end lost 6 bases, the J end lost 8 bases, and 19 bases lay between the germline ends. Germline-derived CDR1 and CDR2 are MNHEY and SVGAGI. CDR3 length equals 14 residues. CDR3 amino acids: CASRPLDTNGGYTF. In DNA, the CDR3 is TGTGCCAGCAGGCCACTAGACACCAACGGGGGCTACACCTTC.

V and J are TRBV6-6 and TRBJ1-2; the match to TRBD1 covers 7 bases. The germline V gene encodes CDR1 MNHNY and CDR2 SVGAGI (reference sequence). J lost 7 bases, V lost 2 bases, and 1 base had no gene match. The CDR3 loop spans 12 amino acids. The CDR3 spells CASSYDRAGYTF. The CDR3 DNA is TGTGCCAGCAGTTACGACAGGGCTGGCTACACCTTC.